The rows below give T cell receptor beta chains drawn from one sample of a study of beta chain features in type 1 diabetes. Only in-frame clones appear in the TCRdb table, and some are missing; sequencing was by immunoSEQ multiplex PCR. The repertoire holds a few hundred thousand clones, with over 10% as singletons. Sequencing was performed on naive CD4+ T cells from blood. The origin of the receptors is a man between 18 and 35 years old in good health. The CDR3 runs from the conserved cysteine through the conserved F or W. The order of the fields is clone size, CDR3 length, V gene, D gene, J gene, CDR3 DNA, CDR3 protein. A D gene is named only where the DNA matches it firmly. Clone size is not always given. Where it is, it says once, few, many or a class for expanded clones.

few	12	TRBV27	-	TRBJ2-5	TGTGCCAGCAGCCAAACTAAAGAGACCCAGTACTTC	CASSQTKETQYF
-	13	TRBV7-9	TRBD1	TRBJ1-2	TGTGCCAGCAGCCCCCAGGGGGGCGACGGCTACACCTTC	CASSPQGGDGYTF
-	13	TRBV7-2	-	TRBJ1-5	TGTGCCAGCAGCTTAGCGGAGGGGCAGCCCCAGCATTTT	CASSLAEGQPQHF
few	14	TRBV28	TRBD1	TRBJ1-1	TGTGCCACCCGGTCCGGGACAGGGGGAACTGAAGCTTTCTTT	CATRSGTGGTEAFF
-	14	TRBV19	-	TRBJ2-6	TGTGCCAGTAGGGACAGCTCTGGGGCCAACGTCCTGACTTTC	CASRDSSGANVLTF
-	11	TRBV6-4	-	TRBJ1-2	TGTGCCAGCAGCCAGGTCTATGGCTACACCTTC	CASSQVYGYTF
few	15	TRBV7-9	-	TRBJ1-4	TGTGCCAGCAGCTCTATAACGACAGCCTATGAAAAACTGTTTTTT	CASSSITTAYEKLFF
-	13	TRBV7-2	-	TRBJ1-1	TGTGCCAGCAGCTTTACAGAGAACACTGAAGCTTTCTTT	CASSFTENTEAFF
few	18	TRBV7-9	-	TRBJ2-6	TGTGCCAGCAGCCTGAGGAGCTTCCCGACGGATGGGGCCAACGTCCTGACTTTC	CASSLRSFPTDGANVLTF
-	15	TRBV19	TRBD1	TRBJ2-7	TGTGCCAGTAGTGGTCCGGGACAGGGCTCCTACGAGCAGTACTTC	CASSGPGQGSYEQYF
-	16	TRBV9	TRBD1	TRBJ1-1	TGTGCCAGCAGCCCCAGGACAGGGGGCGGTGTAGCTGAAGCTTTCTTT	CASSPRTGGGVAEAFF
few	15	TRBV23-1	-	TRBJ1-2	TGCGCCAGCTCCCATGAGGGGCCGGGAGCATATGGCTACACCTTC	CASSHEGPGAYGYTF
-	16	TRBV7-6	-	TRBJ1-4	TGTGCCAGCAGCTTCCCTGAGTGGGGGCAGGGTGAAAAACTGTTTTTT	CASSFPEWGQGEKLFF
-	14	TRBV7-9	-	TRBJ1-2	TGCGCCAGCAGCTTAGCTCGGGAGTCGGGGGGCTACACCTTC	CASSLARESGGYTF
few	16	TRBV11-2	TRBD1	TRBJ2-5	TGTGCCAGCAGCTGGGGACAGGGGACATCAGCGGAGACCCAGTACTTC	CASSWGQGTSAETQYF
-	15	TRBV11-1	TRBD1	TRBJ2-1	TGTGCCAGCAGCCCCGCGGACAGGGTAATTAATGAGCAGTTCTTC	CASSPADRVINEQFF
-	15	TRBV19	TRBD1	TRBJ1-5	TGTGCCAGTAGTCCCGGACAGGGTTGGTCTCAGCCCCAGCATTTT	CASSPGQGWSQPQHF
-	14	TRBV30	TRBD1	TRBJ1-2	TGTGCCTGGAGTAACAGGGGTGTGAGGTATGGCTACACCTTC	CAWSNRGVRYGYTF
-	19	TRBV7-8	-	TRBJ2-5	TGTGCCAGCAGCTTGACAAGAGGACCAGGGGCGTCTATCCAAGAGACCCAGTACTTC	CASSLTRGPGASIQETQYF
few	16	TRBV27	-	TRBJ2-6	TGTGCCAGCAGTTCCCCAATGCGCTCTGGGGCCAACGTCCTGACTTTC	CASSSPMRSGANVLTF
-	13	TRBV28	-	TRBJ2-7	TGTGCCAGCAGTTTCGATAGTGGTTACGAGCAGTACTTC	CASSFDSGYEQYF
-	14	TRBV4-2	TRBD2	TRBJ2-5	TGTGCCAGCAGCCCCGAGCGGGACCGTGGGACCCAGTACTTC	CASSPERDRGTQYF
-	14	TRBV9	-	TRBJ1-5	TGTGCCAGCAGCGTAGGGGGGGGCCTCCATCCCCAGCATTTT	CASSVGGGLHPQHF
-	14	TRBV28	TRBD1	TRBJ2-7	TGTGCCAGCATCCCCGGGACAGGGGCCTACGAGCAGTACTTC	CASIPGTGAYEQYF
-	15	TRBV6-5	TRBD1	TRBJ1-5	TGTGCCAGCAGAACGGGACAGAATAGCAATCAGCCCCAGCATTTT	CASRTGQNSNQPQHF
-	16	TRBV30	-	TRBJ2-5	TGTGCCTGGAGTCCAGGGAGGCGGCGGTACCAAGAGACCCAGTACTTC	CAWSPGRRRYQETQYF
-	16	TRBV9	TRBD2	TRBJ2-5	TGTGCCAGCAGCGTAGGGCTAGCGGGGGGGCCGGAGACCCAGTACTTC	CASSVGLAGGPETQYF
few	17	TRBV7-9	TRBD1	TRBJ2-5	TGTGCCAGCAGCAAAGTGATGGGACAGGGGGCTAGAGAGACCCAGTACTTC	CASSKVMGQGARETQYF
few	17	TRBV4-1	TRBD2	TRBJ2-5	TGCGCCAGCAGCCAAGCTAGGACTAGCGGAGGAGTCAAGACCCAGTACTTC	CASSQARTSGGVKTQYF
-	14	TRBV7-2	-	TRBJ2-7	TGTGCCAGCAGCTTAAGGCAGGGGTTGAAAGAGCAGTACTTC	CASSLRQGLKEQYF
few	14	TRBV28	TRBD1	TRBJ1-1	TGTGCCAGCAGGGAGGGGGCCAGGAGGACTGAAGCTTTCTTT	CASREGARRTEAFF
few	17	TRBV18	-	TRBJ2-3	TGTGCCAGCTCACCATCTCGAAGCGGCCCTAGCACAGATACGCAGTATTTT	CASSPSRSGPSTDTQYF
few	15	TRBV5-4	TRBD2	TRBJ2-7	TGTGCCAGCAGCTTCTCAGCGGGAGAAACCTACGAGCAGTACTTC	CASSFSAGETYEQYF
few	15	TRBV7-2	-	TRBJ2-5	TGTGCCAGCAGCTCCACCCCGGGACAAACAATGACCCAGTACTTC	CASSSTPGQTMTQYF
few	14	TRBV7-9	-	TRBJ2-7	TGTGCCAGCAGCTTTTCGGGTACGCAGTACGAGCAGTACTTC	CASSFSGTQYEQYF
-	14	TRBV7-2	TRBD1	TRBJ1-2	TGTGCCAGCAGAACAAACCAGGGGGGCTATGGCTACACCTTC	CASRTNQGGYGYTF
-	14	TRBV5-1	TRBD2	TRBJ2-5	TGCGCCAGCAGCCCGGGGACTAGTTTTGAGACCCAGTACTTC	CASSPGTSFETQYF
few	17	TRBV15	-	TRBJ2-3	TGTGCCACCAGCCCACTCTCCGGGGTTGATAGCACAGATACGCAGTATTTT	CATSPLSGVDSTDTQYF
once	14	TRBV30	-	TRBJ1-2	TGTGCCTGGAGTCAAGGGGACAAAAACTATGGCTACACCTTC	CAWSQGDKNYGYTF
few	14	TRBV29-1	TRBD2	TRBJ2-3	TGCAGCGTTGTTTCGCGGGAGTTGACAGATACGCAGTATTTT	CSVVSRELTDTQYF
few	13	TRBV6-5	TRBD1	TRBJ1-1	TGTGCCAGCAGTTCCCACAGGGGCACTGAAGCTTTCTTT	CASSSHRGTEAFF
few	13	TRBV9	-	TRBJ2-7	TGTGCCAGCAGCGTAGAGGGAGGGGGTTTAAAGTACTTC	CASSVEGGGLKYF
few	16	TRBV4-1	TRBD2	TRBJ2-1	TGCGCCAGCAGTCGCTTGGGGAGCGGGAGAAACAATGAGCAGTTCTTC	CASSRLGSGRNNEQFF
few	14	TRBV28	TRBD1	TRBJ2-7	TGTGCCAGCAGTATAAGACAGGGGGCCTACGAGCAGTACTTC	CASSIRQGAYEQYF
few	16	TRBV28	TRBD2	TRBJ2-3	TGTGCCAGCAGTTTGGCCGCTAGCGGATTGACAGATACGCAGTATTTT	CASSLAASGLTDTQYF
few	16	TRBV25-1	-	TRBJ2-2	TGTGCCAGCAGTGGCCAGGGGATTTTTTGGACCGGGGAGCTGTTTTTT	CASSGQGIFWTGELFF
-	15	TRBV4-1	TRBD1	TRBJ2-3	TGCGCCAGCAGCCAAGAACAGGGGCTCACAGATACGCAGTATTTT	CASSQEQGLTDTQYF
-	16	TRBV7-8	TRBD2	TRBJ2-5	TGTGCCAGCAGCTCCCGACTAGCGGGGCACCAAGAGACCCAGTACTTC	CASSSRLAGHQETQYF
-	13	TRBV7-2	-	TRBJ1-2	TGTGCCAGCAGCCCAACAAAGGGGCTGGGCTACACCTTC	CASSPTKGLGYTF
-	16	TRBV7-3	TRBD2	TRBJ2-3	TGTGCCAGCAGCTCGTTAGCGGGAGAGGGCCCAGATACGCAGTATTTT	CASSSLAGEGPDTQYF
few	12	TRBV11-1	-	TRBJ1-3	TGTGCCAGCAGCTTACTTGGAAACACCATATATTTT	CASSLLGNTIYF
few	13	TRBV30	-	TRBJ2-5	TGTGCCTGGAGTTTGGGGCTAGTGGAGACCCAGTACTTC	CAWSLGLVETQYF
-	16	TRBV7-2	TRBD2	TRBJ2-1	TGTGCCAGCAGCTTAGTAGCGGGGGCACCCTACAATGAGCAGTTCTTC	CASSLVAGAPYNEQFF
few	16	TRBV28	-	TRBJ2-1	TGTGCCAGCAGCAACAATGATTGGAGCTCCTACAATGAGCAGTTCTTC	CASSNNDWSSYNEQFF
-	15	TRBV6-5	TRBD1	TRBJ2-7	TGTGCCAGCAGTTCAAGGGACAGGTTCTCCTACGAGCAGTACTTC	CASSSRDRFSYEQYF
-	14	TRBV29-1	TRBD1	TRBJ2-3	TGCAGCGCTATGGGGACAGCATCCACAGATACGCAGTATTTT	CSAMGTASTDTQYF
-	17	TRBV5-1	TRBD2	TRBJ2-1	TGCGCCAGCACCGCGATACCCGGGACTAGCGGGACCAATGAGCAGTTCTTC	CASTAIPGTSGTNEQFF